This is a list of T cell receptor beta chains from one sample in a study of post-analysis software for immune sequencing data. TCRdb passed the PCR reads through MiXCR, listing each CDR3 protein once. The sample holds roughly 870,000 distinct CDR3 sequences; under 70% are singletons and the top ten take 4% to 5.5%. The sequencing sample was made of blood. The source of these receptors is a girl between 5 and 17 years old with multiple sclerosis. Each CDR3 is given with its conserved first and last residue. A D gene is named only where the DNA matches it firmly. A clone size is listed for some rows: how often the clone was seen (once, few, many), or a class if it is expanded.

size	D	V	J	DNA	CDR3
.	.	TRBV20-1	TRBJ2-1	TGCAGTGCTAGCGTGGTAGCGGCAGGCTCCTACAATGAGCAGTTCTTC	CSASVVAAGSYNEQFF
.	.	TRBV5-1	TRBJ2-1	TGCGCCAGCAGCTTGGGCAGGGGCCAGCGCAATGAGCAGTTCTTC	CASSLGRGQRNEQFF
.	TRBD2	TRBV7-9	TRBJ2-1	TGTGCCAGCAGCCCCCGACTAGCCAATGAGCAGTTCTTC	CASSPRLANEQFF
.	TRBD1	TRBV29-1	TRBJ1-2	TGCAGCGTTGTTGAGACAGGGGGCGTTTTTGGCTACACCTTC	CSVVETGGVFGYTF
.	.	TRBV12-3/TRBV12-4	TRBJ2-3	TGTGCCAGCAGCTCACGGTTGGAGAGCCCAGATACGCAGTATTTT	CASSSRLESPDTQYF
few	TRBD1	TRBV2	TRBJ2-7	TGTGCCAGCGAGCGCCCCGGACAGGGTCGAAGCGAGCAGTACTTC	CASERPGQGRSEQYF
.	TRBD1	TRBV6-2/TRBV6-3	TRBJ1-1	TGTGCCAGCAGTTACTCGTGGACAGGGAACACTGAAGCTTTCTTT	CASSYSWTGNTEAFF
many	.	TRBV12-3/TRBV12-4	TRBJ1-5	TGTGCCAGCAGTTTAACAGGGCATAGCAATCAGCCCCAGCATTTT	CASSLTGHSNQPQHF
.	.	TRBV29-1	TRBJ1-4	TGCAGCGTCCACGGTCAGGGGCCAGCGAGGGTAGAACTGTTTTTT	CSVHGQGPARVELFF
.	.	TRBV3-1	TRBJ1-6	TGTGCCAGCAGCCAGGGAACGGGACGGAGCTCCTATAATTCACCCCTCCACTTT	CASSQGTGRSSYNSPLHF
.	TRBD2	TRBV7-2	TRBJ2-1	TGTGCCAGCAGCTTCCACGGACTAGCGGCTTACAATGAGCAGTTCTTC	CASSFHGLAAYNEQFF
.	TRBD1	TRBV5-1	TRBJ2-3	TGCGCCAGCAGCTTCCCCAGGGGGCGCGCAGATACGCAGTATTTT	CASSFPRGRADTQYF
.	TRBD2	TRBV10-3	TRBJ2-5	TGTGCCATCAGTGAGTGGGGAAAACTAGCGGGAGTCATTGAGACCCAGTACTTC	CAISEWGKLAGVIETQYF
.	.	TRBV10-3	TRBJ2-7	TGTGCCATCAGTGTGAATCCGTGGGGCTACGAGCAGTACTTC	CAISVNPWGYEQYF
.	.	TRBV6-2/TRBV6-3	TRBJ2-6	TGTGCCACCAGGGCCCCCGGGGCCAACGTCCTGACTTTC	CATRAPGANVLTF
.	.	TRBV7-2	TRBJ2-6	TGTGCCAGCAGCCCGGGACCCACGCCCTCTGGGGCCAACGTCCTGACTTTC	CASSPGPTPSGANVLTF
.	.	TRBV20-1	TRBJ1-1	TGCAGTGCTAGATTTGGGGAACAAGCTTTCTTT	CSARFGEQAFF
.	.	TRBV5-1	TRBJ2-3	TGCGCCAGCGCTTTGGGCACAGATACGCAGTATTTT	CASALGTDTQYF
few	.	TRBV12-3/TRBV12-4	TRBJ2-3	TGTGCCAGCAGTTTTGGATGGGGCGGCACAGATACGCAGTATTTT	CASSFGWGGTDTQYF
.	.	TRBV14	TRBJ2-7	TGTGCCAGCAGCCAGGCTTTGGGGGTGTTCAATGAGCAGTACTTC	CASSQALGVFNEQYF
.	.	TRBV29-1	TRBJ2-4	TGCAGCGTTGAAGAATCCGCAGGTCGGTTAGCCAAAAACATTCAGTACTTC	CSVEESAGRLAKNIQYF
.	.	TRBV20-1	TRBJ1-2	TGCAGTGCTAGAGATCCGACAGGCGCTGGCTACACCTTC	CSARDPTGAGYTF
.	.	TRBV20-1	TRBJ2-7	TGCAGTGCTGGCGGATTGGCGGGGCGGGGTGAGCAGTACTTC	CSAGGLAGRGEQYF
.	.	TRBV20-1	TRBJ2-3	TGCAGTGCTAGGCACGGGAGAACGGATACGCAGTATTTT	CSARHGRTDTQYF
.	TRBD2	TRBV6-5	TRBJ2-1	TGTGCCAGCAGTTACCTTTGGGCGGGGGGCAAACAAAATGAGCAGTTCTTC	CASSYLWAGGKQNEQFF
.	TRBD1	TRBV7-3	TRBJ2-3	TGTGCCAGCAGCAGGACAGGGGGCTCTGCCACAGATACGCAGTATTTT	CASSRTGGSATDTQYF
few	.	TRBV29-1	TRBJ2-4	TGCAGCGTGAGACAGACGGGACAGTACTTC	CSVRQTGQYF
few	TRBD2	TRBV5-1	TRBJ2-3	TGCGCCAGCAGCTTACGAGCGGGGGGAACTAGCACAGATACGCAGTATTTT	CASSLRAGGTSTDTQYF
.	.	TRBV5-5	TRBJ1-5	TGTGCCAGCAGCTTGAGGGCCAGCAATCAGCCCCAGCATTTT	CASSLRASNQPQHF
.	TRBD1	TRBV25-1	TRBJ1-1	TGTGCCAGCACTGATTACAGGGGAGTAAACACTGAAGCTTTCTTT	CASTDYRGVNTEAFF
few	.	TRBV20-1	TRBJ2-1	TGCAGTGCTAGAGCGGGGGACGACTACAATGAGCAGTTCTTC	CSARAGDDYNEQFF
.	TRBD1	TRBV4-1	TRBJ1-2	TGCGCCAGCAGCCGCGGGACAGGGGGCGCCTATGGCTACACCTTC	CASSRGTGGAYGYTF
.	.	TRBV9	TRBJ2-5	TGTGCCAGCAGCGTAGGGACAGCCGACCTTGCGTACCAAGAGACCCAGTACTTC	CASSVGTADLAYQETQYF
.	.	TRBV29-1	TRBJ1-4	TGCAGCGTGGTCGCGACAGCAACTAATGAAAAACTGTTTTTT	CSVVATATNEKLFF
.	.	TRBV5-1	TRBJ2-1	TGCGCCAGCAACCCCGGGTTACCAGGCGATGAGCAGTTCTTC	CASNPGLPGDEQFF
.	.	TRBV7-9	TRBJ2-5	TGTGCCAGCAGCTTAGGCTCCGTCCCAGAGACCCAGTACTTC	CASSLGSVPETQYF
.	.	TRBV12-5	TRBJ2-1	TGTGCTAGTGGTTTGGTACAGAACCCCCCTCCTAATGAGCAGTTCTTC	CASGLVQNPPPNEQFF
.	.	TRBV20-1	TRBJ2-7	TGCAGTGCAATACTCACGGGGAGGGGGTACTTTCAGTACTTC	CSAILTGRGYFQYF
few	TRBD2	TRBV5-1	TRBJ2-7	TGCGCCAGCAGCTCGGGACTAGCGGCTGTGAAGCAGTACTTC	CASSSGLAAVKQYF
.	.	TRBV7-9	TRBJ1-1	TGTGCCAGAAGCTCCAGCGAGGGCGGAGAAGCTTTCTTT	CARSSSEGGEAFF
.	TRBD1	TRBV6-6	TRBJ2-4	TGTGCCAGCAGACCCGAGGGGGCCGTGAACATTCAGTACTTC	CASRPEGAVNIQYF
.	TRBD1	TRBV7-2	TRBJ1-4	TGTGCCAGCAGCCCCCGGGACAGGGGAGGAGAAAAACTGTTTTTT	CASSPRDRGGEKLFF